This T cell receptor beta chain emerged from a study of blood T cell repertoires in COVID-19 (dated by TCRdb to about 2020). Regarding the research as a whole: The collaborator samples originated in the United States, Italy and Spain and spanned the acute and convalescent phases of COVID-19. The prospective study material was composed of cDNA or gDNA derived from T cells, B-cell-depleted T cells, or PBMCs. Sample metadata almost always included a de-identified subject ID, COVID-19 status, age in years and sex. The repertoires were made available in a free public database intended to serve as a resource for research on the immune response to SARS-CoV-2. Samples were obtained from the ongoing ImmuneRACE study (first 160 participants) and from 1,254 subjects provided by 6 global collaborators. Where available, HLA class I and class II types were taken from metadata supplied by the sample provider and were not determined by assay-based typing. Subjects who had been exposed to COVID-19, were actively infected with it, or had recovered from it provided the deeply sampled blood TCRbeta repertoires that made up the dataset. General findings and caveats noted by the study authors: How much clinical and demographic metadata was included differed by source and by participant, and the metadata was provided uncurated.

TCRbeta CDR3 regions were amplified from genomic DNA using the immunoSEQ Assay, a bias-controlled multiplex PCR. Per the authors' processing: Within the assay, amplification of reference gene primers was used to estimate how many nucleated cells each sample contained. To quantify the absolute abundance of each unique TCRbeta CDR3 rearrangement, sequence reads were collapsed and filtered. Productive Simpson clonality was computed per sample as the square root of Simpson's diversity index over productive rearrangements. The table was pulled from immuneACCESS by TCRdb, which kept in-frame rearrangements only. Such tables lose some clones; where checked, under half of the loss comes from unresolved V genes, and the rest has no known cause. The V and J calls and clone size are taken from that table; D and trimming were inferred from the DNA. The sample has more than 100,000 clones on record, roughly 90% of them singletons. Around 3.4% of the sample is held by the ten biggest clonotypes.

Each collaborating institution followed its own protocols to collect whole blood in K2EDTA tubes. Collaborator samples were shipped for TCRbeta analysis as frozen whole blood, isolated PBMCs, or DNA extracted from either sample type. The sample holds one count of this clone. The clone's antigen remains unknown. The record has no base qualities; no much larger clone is one base away. Input material: peripheral blood. The clonotype originates from a woman aged 55-75 years with acute or convalescent COVID-19.

The CDR3 has the sequence CASSVRGDGYTF. The sequence in DNA is TGTGCCAGTAGCGTGCGGGGCGATGGCTACACCTTC. Rearrangement joined TRBV19 to TRBJ1-2, with a tentative D gene TRBD1 over 5 matching bases. The CDR3 holds 12 amino acids from the cysteine to the phenylalanine. This entry keeps only the CDR3 DNA: 36 bases, framed from base 1. V is cut by 6 bases and J by 6 bases, and the space between the germline ends is 11 bases. CDR1 and CDR2 (LNHDA, SQIVND) derive from the germline V gene (reference sequence). Joined to the reference TRBV19 and TRBJ1-2 proteins, this CDR3 gives the full variable domain: DGGITQSPKYLFRKEGQNVTLSCEQNLNHDAMYWYRQDPGQGLRLIYYSQIVNDFQKGDIAEGYSVSREKKESFPLTVTSAQKNPTAFYLCASSVRGDGYTFGSGTRLTVV.